This paragraph covers one T cell receptor (beta chain) sequence. The antigen is undetermined. Deep sequencing aimed at 1 in 200,000 to 1 in 1 million T cells' resolution. Some clones are missing from TCRdb's copy, which holds only in-frame ones; the method was immunoSEQ multiplex PCR. The profile shows 19,000 or so clones, about 84% of them singletons. This sample was included in a study of cytotoxic CD8 clonotypes in ibrutinib-treated CLL. From germline, CDR1 is DFQATT and CDR2 SNEGSKA (reference sequence). The CDR3 sequence is 11 residues long. Trimming shortened V by 3 bases and J by 7 bases, and 9 bases separated the two germline ends. Overall study findings and caveats: Rising at ibrutinib response, clonality subsequently fell back toward baseline at progression. Public clonotypes proved infrequent, and on treatment they shrank or remained steady.

The TCR sequence derives from a human donor with chronic lymphocytic leukemia. The rearrangement joins TRBV20-1 to TRBJ1-1; D may be TRBD1 (5 bases). The specimen was PBMCs, collected before ibrutinib treatment. The CDR3: CSASRQIEAFF. For the CDR3, the DNA is TGCAGTGCTAGTCGACAGATTGAAGCTTTCTTT.